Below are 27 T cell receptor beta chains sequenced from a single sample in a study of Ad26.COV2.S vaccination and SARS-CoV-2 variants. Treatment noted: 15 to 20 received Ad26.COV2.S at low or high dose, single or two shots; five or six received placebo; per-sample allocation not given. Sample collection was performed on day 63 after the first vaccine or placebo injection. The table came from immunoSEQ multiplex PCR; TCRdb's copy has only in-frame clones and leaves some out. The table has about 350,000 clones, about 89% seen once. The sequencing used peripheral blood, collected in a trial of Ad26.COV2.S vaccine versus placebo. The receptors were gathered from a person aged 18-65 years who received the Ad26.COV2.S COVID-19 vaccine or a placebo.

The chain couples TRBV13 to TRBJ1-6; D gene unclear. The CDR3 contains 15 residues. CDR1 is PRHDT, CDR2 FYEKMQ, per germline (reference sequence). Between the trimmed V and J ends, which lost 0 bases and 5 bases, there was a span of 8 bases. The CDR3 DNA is TGTGCCAGCAGCTTAGGGGGTCAGAATAATTCACCCCTCCACTTT. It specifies CASSLGGQNNSPLHF.

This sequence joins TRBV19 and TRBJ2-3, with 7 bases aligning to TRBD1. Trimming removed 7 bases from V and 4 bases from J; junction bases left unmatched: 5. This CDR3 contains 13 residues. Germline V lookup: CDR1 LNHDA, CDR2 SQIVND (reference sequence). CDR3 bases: TGTGCCAGTACTATTCAGGGGGCAGATACGCAGTATTTT. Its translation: CASTIQGADTQYF.

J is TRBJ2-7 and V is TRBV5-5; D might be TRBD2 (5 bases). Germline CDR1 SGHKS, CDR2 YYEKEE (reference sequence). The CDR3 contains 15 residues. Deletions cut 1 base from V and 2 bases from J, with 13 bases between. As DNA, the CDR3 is TGTGCCAGCAGCTTGCAACCGGGGTCCCCCTACGAGCAGTACTTC. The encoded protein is CASSLQPGSPYEQYF.

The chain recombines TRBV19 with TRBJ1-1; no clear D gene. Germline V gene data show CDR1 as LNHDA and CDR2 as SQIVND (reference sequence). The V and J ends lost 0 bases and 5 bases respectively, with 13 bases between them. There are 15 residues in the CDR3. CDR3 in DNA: TGTGCCAGTAGTATAGATGCGACACGGAAAACTGAAGCTTTCTTT. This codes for CASSIDATRKTEAFF.

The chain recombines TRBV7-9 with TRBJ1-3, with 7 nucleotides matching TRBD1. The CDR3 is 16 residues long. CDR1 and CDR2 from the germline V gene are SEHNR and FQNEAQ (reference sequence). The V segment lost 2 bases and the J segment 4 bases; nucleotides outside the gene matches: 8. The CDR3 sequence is CASSLLRQGPGNTIYF. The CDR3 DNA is TGTGCCAGCAGCTTATTAAGACAGGGCCCCGGAAACACCATATATTTT. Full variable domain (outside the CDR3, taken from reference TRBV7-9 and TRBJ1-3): DTGVSQNPRHKITKRGQNVTFRCDPISEHNRLYWYRQTLGQGPEFLTYFQNEAQLEKSRLLSDRFSAERPKGSFSTLEIQRTEQGDSAMYLCASSLLRQGPGNTIYFGEGSWLTVV.

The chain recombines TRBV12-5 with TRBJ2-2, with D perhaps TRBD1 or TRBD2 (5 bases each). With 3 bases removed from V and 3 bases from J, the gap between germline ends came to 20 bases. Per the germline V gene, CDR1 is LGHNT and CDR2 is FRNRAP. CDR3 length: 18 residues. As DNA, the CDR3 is TGTGCTAGTGGTTTCATATGGACAAGAGGGACGGACACCGGGGAGCTGTTTTTT. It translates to CASGFIWTRGTDTGELFF.

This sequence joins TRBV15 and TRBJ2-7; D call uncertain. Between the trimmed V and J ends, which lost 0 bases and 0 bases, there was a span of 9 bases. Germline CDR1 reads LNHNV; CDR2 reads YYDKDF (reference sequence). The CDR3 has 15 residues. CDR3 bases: TGTGCCACCAGCAGAGATCTTGACAACTCCTACGAGCAGTACTTC. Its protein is CATSRDLDNSYEQYF.

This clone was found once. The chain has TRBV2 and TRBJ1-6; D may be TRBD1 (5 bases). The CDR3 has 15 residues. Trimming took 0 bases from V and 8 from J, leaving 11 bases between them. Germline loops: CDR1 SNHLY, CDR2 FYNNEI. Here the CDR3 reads CASSEARQGYSPLHF. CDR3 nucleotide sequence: TGTGCCAGCAGTGAAGCGCGGCAGGGATATTCACCCCTCCACTTT. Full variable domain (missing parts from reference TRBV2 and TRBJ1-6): EPEVTQTPSHQVTQMGQEVILRCVPISNHLYFYWYRQILGQKVEFLVSFYNNEISEKSEIFDDQFSVERPDGSNFTLKIRSTKLEDSAMYFCASSEARQGYSPLHFGNGTRLTVT.

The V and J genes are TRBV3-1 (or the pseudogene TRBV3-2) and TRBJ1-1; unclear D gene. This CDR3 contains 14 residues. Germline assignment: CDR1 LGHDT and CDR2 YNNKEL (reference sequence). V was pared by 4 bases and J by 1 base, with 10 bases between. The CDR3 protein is CASSRDMENTEAFF. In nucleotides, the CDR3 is TGTGCCAGCAGCCGAGACATGGAGAACACTGAAGCTTTCTTT.

This CDR3 reads CASSQGLAVGYEQYF. The CDR3 nucleotides are TGTGCCAGCAGCCAGGGTCTAGCGGTAGGCTACGAGCAGTACTTC. This chain joins TRBV4-2 and TRBJ2-7; 7 bases align to TRBD2. J gave up 3 bases and V 3 bases, and 8 bases lay outside the gene matches. The CDR3 has 15 amino acids. The germline CDR1 and CDR2 sequences are LGHNA and YNFKEQ.

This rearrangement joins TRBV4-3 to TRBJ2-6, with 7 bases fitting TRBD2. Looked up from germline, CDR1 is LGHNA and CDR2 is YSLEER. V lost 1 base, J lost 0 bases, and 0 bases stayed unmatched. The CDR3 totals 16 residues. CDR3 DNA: TGCGCCAGCAGCCAAGCGGGGGGCTCTGGGGCCAACGTCCTGACTTTC. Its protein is CASSQAGGSGANVLTF.

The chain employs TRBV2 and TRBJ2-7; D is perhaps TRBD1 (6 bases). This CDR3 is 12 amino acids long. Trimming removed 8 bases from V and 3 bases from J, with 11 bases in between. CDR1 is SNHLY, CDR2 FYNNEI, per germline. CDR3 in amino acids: CASRDNNYEQYF. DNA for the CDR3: TGTGCCAGCCGGGACAACAACTACGAGCAGTACTTC.

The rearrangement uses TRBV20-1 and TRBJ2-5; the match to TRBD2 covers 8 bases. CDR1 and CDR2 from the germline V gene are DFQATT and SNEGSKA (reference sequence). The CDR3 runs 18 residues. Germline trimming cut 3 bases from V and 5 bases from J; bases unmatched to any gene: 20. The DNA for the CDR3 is TGCAGTGCTAGTCGGGAGTGGGCGGGAGGAATGGCGCAGGAGACCCAGTACTTC. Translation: CSASREWAGGMAQETQYF.

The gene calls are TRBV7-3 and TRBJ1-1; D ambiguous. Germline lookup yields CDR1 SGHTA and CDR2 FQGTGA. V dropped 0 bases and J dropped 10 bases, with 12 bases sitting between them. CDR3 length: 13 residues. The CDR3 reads CASSLTGEGIAFF. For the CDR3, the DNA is TGTGCCAGCAGCTTAACTGGGGAGGGTATAGCTTTCTTT.

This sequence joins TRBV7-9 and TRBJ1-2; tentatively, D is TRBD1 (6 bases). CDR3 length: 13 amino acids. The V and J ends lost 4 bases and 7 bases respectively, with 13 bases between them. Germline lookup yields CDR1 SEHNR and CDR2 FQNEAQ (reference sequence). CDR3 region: CASSSTGQGGYTF. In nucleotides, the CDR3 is TGTGCCAGCAGCTCTACAGGGCAGGGTGGCTACACCTTC.

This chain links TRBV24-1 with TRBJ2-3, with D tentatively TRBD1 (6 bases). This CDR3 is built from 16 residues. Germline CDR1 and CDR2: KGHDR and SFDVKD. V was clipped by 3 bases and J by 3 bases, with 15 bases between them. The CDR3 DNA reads TGTGCCACCAGTGATCCAACAGGGCTCGGTACAGATACGCAGTATTTT. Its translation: CATSDPTGLGTDTQYF.

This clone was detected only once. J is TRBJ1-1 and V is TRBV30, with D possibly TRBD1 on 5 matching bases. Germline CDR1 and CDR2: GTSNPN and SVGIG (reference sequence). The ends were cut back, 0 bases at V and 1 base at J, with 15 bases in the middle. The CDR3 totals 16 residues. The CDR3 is CAWSVLGGRTNTEAFF. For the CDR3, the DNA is TGTGCCTGGAGTGTTCTGGGGGGACGGACGAACACTGAAGCTTTCTTT.

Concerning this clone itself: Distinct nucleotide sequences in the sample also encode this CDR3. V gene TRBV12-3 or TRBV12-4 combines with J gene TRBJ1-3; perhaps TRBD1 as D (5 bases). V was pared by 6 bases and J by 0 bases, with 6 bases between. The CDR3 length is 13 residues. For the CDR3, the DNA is TGTGCCAGCAGAGGGACCTCTGGAAACACCATATATTTT. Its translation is CASRGTSGNTIYF.

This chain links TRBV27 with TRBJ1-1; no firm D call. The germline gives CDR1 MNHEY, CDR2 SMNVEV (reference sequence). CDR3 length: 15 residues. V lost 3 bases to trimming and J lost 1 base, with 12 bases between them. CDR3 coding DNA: TGTGCCAGCAGTTTTGGCGGGGTAGAGAACACTGAAGCTTTCTTT. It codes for CASSFGGVENTEAFF.

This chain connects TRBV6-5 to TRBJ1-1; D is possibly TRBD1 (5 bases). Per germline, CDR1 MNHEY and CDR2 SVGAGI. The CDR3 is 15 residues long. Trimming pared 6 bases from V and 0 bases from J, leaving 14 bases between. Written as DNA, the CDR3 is TGTGCCAGCAGAGGAGTGGGGGGGATGAACACTGAAGCTTTCTTT. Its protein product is CASRGVGGMNTEAFF.

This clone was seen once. The CDR3 protein is CASSDLEGAPTEQFF. The CDR3 DNA reads TGCGCCAGCAGTGACCTGGAGGGGGCGCCGACTGAGCAGTTCTTC. This sequence joins TRBV10-1 and TRBJ2-1; D is possibly TRBD1 (7 bases). Germline CDR1 reads WNHNN; CDR2 reads SYGVQD (reference sequence). V dropped 3 bases and J dropped 9 bases, with 18 bases sitting between them. This CDR3 comprises 15 residues.

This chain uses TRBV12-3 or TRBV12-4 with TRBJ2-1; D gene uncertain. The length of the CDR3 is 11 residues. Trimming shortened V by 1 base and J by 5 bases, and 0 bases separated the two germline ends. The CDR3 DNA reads TGTGCCAGCAGTTTAGACAATGAGCAGTTCTTC. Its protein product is CASSLDNEQFF.

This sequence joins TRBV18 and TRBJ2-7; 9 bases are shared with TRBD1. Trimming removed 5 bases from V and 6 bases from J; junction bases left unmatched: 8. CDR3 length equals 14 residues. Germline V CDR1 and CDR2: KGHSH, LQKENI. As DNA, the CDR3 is TGTGCCAGCTCATATGGACAGGGGAACAGCGAGCAGTACTTC. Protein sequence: CASSYGQGNSEQYF.

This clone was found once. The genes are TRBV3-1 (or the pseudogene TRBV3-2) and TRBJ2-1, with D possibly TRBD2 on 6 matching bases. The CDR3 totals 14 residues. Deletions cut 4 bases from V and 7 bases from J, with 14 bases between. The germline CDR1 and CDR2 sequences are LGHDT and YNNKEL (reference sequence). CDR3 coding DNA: TGTGCCAGCAGCCGTCTAGCGCAAGGGAATGAGCAGTTCTTC. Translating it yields CASSRLAQGNEQFF.

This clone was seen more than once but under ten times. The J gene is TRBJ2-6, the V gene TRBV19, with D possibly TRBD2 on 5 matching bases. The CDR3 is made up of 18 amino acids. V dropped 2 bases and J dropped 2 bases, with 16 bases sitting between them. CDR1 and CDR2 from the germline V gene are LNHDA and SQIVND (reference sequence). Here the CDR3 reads CASSIIGVASTGANVLTF. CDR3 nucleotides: TGTGCCAGTAGTATAATCGGGGTGGCCTCGACTGGGGCCAACGTCCTGACTTTC.

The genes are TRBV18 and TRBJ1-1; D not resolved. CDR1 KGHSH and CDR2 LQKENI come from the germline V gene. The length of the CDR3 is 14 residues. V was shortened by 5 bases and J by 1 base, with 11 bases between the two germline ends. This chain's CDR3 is CASSSIDGNTEAFF. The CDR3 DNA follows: TGTGCCAGCTCATCAATTGACGGGAACACTGAAGCTTTCTTT.

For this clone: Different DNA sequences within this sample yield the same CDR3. The DNA for the CDR3 is TGTGCCTGGAGTGTAGGAGGATCCTCCTACGAGCAGTACTTC. It codes for CAWSVGGSSYEQYF. The V gene is TRBV30, the J gene TRBJ2-7, with a tentative D call TRBD2 (5 bases). V was pared by 0 bases and J by 0 bases, with 9 bases between. Germline V gives CDR1 GTSNPN, CDR2 SVGIG (reference sequence). CDR3 length: 14 amino acids.